The 17 T cell receptor beta chains below were found in one sample sequenced in a study of regulatory T cells in long-lasting Graves disease. Building the TCR beta libraries relied on iRepertoire HTBI primers, and CDR3 regions underwent Arm-PCR. TCRdb reprocessed the multiplex PCR reads via MiXCR and lists one record per CDR3 protein. The data hold 500,000 or so distinct CDR3 sequences, with approximately 16% observed a single time. Time point reported: newly diagnosed GD, antithyroid drugs for less than 3 months. PBMCs provided the RNA from which the TCR library was made. These data are also associated with another study on T cells in Graves' hyperthyroidism and ophthalmopathy.

The sequenced sample was peripheral blood mononuclear cells (PBMCs), obtained at new diagnosis, from a patient treated with antithyroid drugs. These receptors came from a woman aged 40 to 65 with Graves disease.

The sample holds a few counts of this clonotype. The V call is TRBV12-3 or TRBV12-4, the J call TRBJ1-2, with 7 positions matching TRBD1. Trimming removed 5 bases from V and 1 base from J; junction bases left unmatched: 4. The CDR3 consists of 14 residues. CDR3 residues: CASSTRQGNYGYTF. CDR3 DNA: TGTGCCAGCAGTACACGACAGGGTAACTATGGCTACACCTTC.

V and J are TRBV11-2 and TRBJ2-3; the D is unclear. There are 15 residues in the CDR3. V lost 3 bases and J 2 bases, leaving 12 bases between the germline ends. CDR1 is SGHAT, CDR2 FQNNGV, per germline. CDR3 region: CASSFSISDTDTQYF. CDR3 coding DNA: TGTGCCAGCAGCTTCTCTATTTCTGACACAGATACGCAGTATTTT.

This clonotype was counted many times. The genes are TRBV12-3 or TRBV12-4 and TRBJ1-3; D is uncertain. V shed 1 base and J shed 0 bases, with 7 bases lying between them. The CDR3 is made up of 15 amino acids. The CDR3 nucleotides are TGTGCCAGCAGTTTAGTCGATAGCTCTGGAAACACCATATATTTT. This codes for CASSLVDSSGNTIYF.

This clonotype showed up many times. The chain joins TRBV28 to TRBJ1-1, with 8 bases matching TRBD1. This CDR3 is built from 14 residues. The germline CDR1 and CDR2 sequences are MDHEN and SYDVKM. V was pared by 4 bases and J by 3 bases, with 4 bases of the junction left unmatched. CDR3 sequence (DNA): TGTGCCAGCAGTTCCGGACAGGGTCACACTGAAGCTTTCTTT. Translating gives CASSSGQGHTEAFF.

This clonotype was picked up a small number of times. V gene TRBV6-5 combines with J gene TRBJ2-3, with TRBD2 identical over 8 bases. The CDR3 is 17 amino acids. V gave up 2 bases and J gave up 1 base; unmatched junction bases: 8. Per germline, CDR1 MNHEY and CDR2 SVGAGI. The CDR3 region is CASSYTGGGTGTDTQYF. The DNA for the CDR3 is TGTGCCAGCAGTTACACAGGCGGGGGGACTGGCACAGATACGCAGTATTTT.

This clonotype has a handful of counts. This chain connects TRBV6-2 or TRBV6-3 to TRBJ2-1; tentatively, D is TRBD1 (5 bases). Germline values: CDR1 MNHEY, CDR2 SVGEGT. Trimming left V 10 bases short and J 10 bases short, with 20 bases between. The CDR3 sequence is 13 residues long. This CDR3 is CATSGGEPGEQFF. CDR3 DNA: TGTGCCACGTCAGGTGGGGAACCAGGGGAGCAGTTCTTC.

J is TRBJ1-5 and V is TRBV19, with TRBD1 matching over 11 bases. The CDR3 sequence is 16 residues long. The germline gives CDR1 LNHDA, CDR2 SQIVND (reference sequence). The junction had 4 bases not matched to a gene; V was cut back by 3 bases and J by 3 bases. The CDR3 nucleotides read TGTGCCAGTAGTATCCGGGACAGGGGGGACAATCAGCCCCAGCATTTT. Amino acid sequence: CASSIRDRGDNQPQHF.

For the CDR3, the DNA is TGTGCCAGCAGTTTGTTCGGGGCCGGGGAGCTGTTTTTT. Translation: CASSLFGAGELFF. The rearrangement joins TRBV12-3 or TRBV12-4 to TRBJ2-2, with D possibly TRBD2 on 5 matching bases. The CDR3 length is 13 residues. Trimming stripped 3 bases from V and 6 bases from J, with 8 bases between.

The chain uses TRBV6-1 and TRBJ1-6, with TRBD1 matching 7 bases. The germline CDR1 and CDR2 sequences are MNHNS and SASEGT. V shed 7 bases, J shed 4 bases, and the junction held 4 bases outside the gene matches. The CDR3 totals 14 residues. The CDR3 here is CASTPGGYNSPLHF. The CDR3 DNA reads as TGTGCCAGCACCCCAGGGGGGTATAATTCACCCCTCCACTTT.

The table lists this clonotype with many counts. The rearrangement joins TRBV3-1 to TRBJ2-5; TRBD2 matches at 9 bases. This CDR3 spans 15 amino acids. Trimming took 1 base from V and 2 from J; bases not matched to a gene: 2. Germline V gene data show CDR1 as LGHDT and CDR2 as YNNKEL (reference sequence). CDR3 bases: TGTGCCAGCAGCCAAGGACTAGCGGATCAAGAGACCCAGTACTTC. It encodes CASSQGLADQETQYF.

The genes are TRBV4-1 and TRBJ1-6; D is perhaps TRBD1 (6 bases). The CDR3 extends over 15 amino acids. Germline CDR1 and CDR2: MGHRA and YSYEKL. The germline V and J ends were trimmed by 1 base and 5 bases, with 9 bases remaining between them. CDR3 bases: TGCGCCAGCAGCCAAGGGGACATAGATAATTCACCCCTCCACTTT. Encoded protein: CASSQGDIDNSPLHF.

This clonotype was detected only a few times. This CDR3 reads CASRHRGTGNTIYF. Here the CDR3 DNA reads TGTGCCAGCAGGCACAGGGGTACTGGAAACACCATATATTTT. The chain uses TRBV6-2 or TRBV6-3 and TRBJ1-3, with 7 positions matching TRBD1. The CDR3 has 14 residues. CDR1 and CDR2 (germline): MNHEY, SVGEGT. With 6 bases clipped from V and 2 bases from J, the junction kept 4 bases outside the gene matches.

About this clonotype itself: A much more abundant neighbour one base away suggests this may be a read error. The chain combines TRBV12-3 or TRBV12-4 with TRBJ1-1, with D uncertain. The V gene lost 6 bases and the J gene lost 1 base, with 12 bases spanning the gap. This CDR3 comprises 14 residues. Written as DNA, the CDR3 is TGTGCCAGCAGCCGAGGAAATCCGAACACTGAAGCTTTCTTT. Its protein is CASSRGNPNTEAFF.

This clonotype was seen repeatedly, ten times or more. This chain connects TRBV30 to TRBJ1-1; possible D gene TRBD1, 5 bases. V lost 6 bases and J 1 base, leaving 12 bases between the germline ends. The CDR3 extends over 13 amino acids. Per the germline V gene, CDR1 is GTSNPN and CDR2 is SVGIG (reference sequence). The CDR3 DNA sequence: TGTGCCTGTCGGGACTCACCGAACACTGAAGCTTTCTTT. Protein product: CACRDSPNTEAFF.

This clonotype was recorded many times. This chain links TRBV6-1 with TRBJ2-7; D possibly corresponds to TRBD1 (5 bases). CDR1 is MNHNS and CDR2 is SASEGT in the germline V gene. V lost 2 bases and J lost 6, with 14 bases in between. The CDR3 has 14 residues. The CDR3 DNA sequence: TGTGCCAGCAGTGAAAGGTCACAGGTTGCCGAGCAGTACTTC. Amino acid sequence: CASSERSQVAEQYF.

This clonotype appeared many times. This chain joins TRBV28 and TRBJ1-1; D is uncertain. Trimming cost V 2 bases and J 1 base, with 8 bases left between them. The CDR3 runs to 14 residues. Per germline, CDR1 MDHEN and CDR2 SYDVKM. CDR3 DNA: TGTGCCAGCAGTTTACCCCATAAGAACACTGAAGCTTTCTTT. The encoded protein is CASSLPHKNTEAFF.

This clonotype showed up many times. The chain is built from TRBV20-1 and TRBJ2-3, with D possibly being TRBD2 (7 bases). V was cut by 2 bases and J by 5 bases, with 20 bases left in between. There are 16 residues in the CDR3. Germline CDR1 reads DFQATT; CDR2 reads SNEGSKA (reference sequence). CDR3 sequence: CSARSPGGAEKDTQYF. The CDR3 nucleotides read TGCAGTGCTAGATCCCCTGGGGGGGCCGAAAAAGATACGCAGTATTTT.